This T cell receptor (beta chain) was sequenced in a study of human T cells and chemical hapten exposure. Indicated time point: pre-sensitization, week 0. Treatment here: therapeutic diphenylcyclopropenone sensitization with weekly scalp DPC. This clonotype is judged medium-sized. The CDR3 is 15 residues long. TCRdb re-derived calls from the RACE reads in MiXCR, one entry per CDR3 protein. In the table there are fewer than 300,000 distinct CDR3 sequences, approximately 8% of which are singletons. Material: whole blood, obtained in connection with sensitization to the hapten diphenylcyclopropenone (DPC). This rearrangement joins TRBV21-1 to TRBJ2-2; the DNA was not compared with TRBD2, the D call given in the table. TRBV21-1 is a recognized pseudogene. The receptor's source is a man younger than 30 with alopecia areata. Some clones in this sample may be carry-over from other donors' samples. This chain's CDR3 is CASSNATGRGGELFF. CDR3 sequence (DNA): TGTGCCAGCAGCAATGCCACAGGGAGGGGCGGGGAGCTGTTTTTT.